This entry lists 26 T cell receptor beta chains sequenced from one sample in a study of OX40 agonist ivuxolimab in advanced cancers. Generated by immunoSEQ multiplex PCR, the TCRdb table keeps only in-frame clones and is missing some. The sample lists tens of thousands of clones, 82% seen once, with more than 2% in the top ten. The material was CD4+ or CD8+ T cells sorted from blood, obtained in a trial of the OX40 agonist ivuxolimab. The receptors here all came from an adult with an advanced solid tumor such as melanoma, head and neck, liver or kidney cancer.

The chain uses TRBV6-5 and TRBJ1-6; unclear D gene. Trimming took 5 bases from V and 7 from J, leaving 15 bases between them. Germline V CDR1 and CDR2: MNHEY, SVGAGI. The CDR3 totals 15 residues. This chain's CDR3 is CASSPYGLGNSPLHF. In DNA form, the CDR3 reads TGTGCCAGCAGTCCTTACGGACTGGGGAATTCACCCCTCCACTTT.

The chain couples TRBV5-5 to TRBJ1-1; D may be TRBD1 (5 bases). The CDR3 extends over 16 amino acids. V lost 1 base, J lost 0 bases, and 13 bases lay in between. Germline V gene data show CDR1 as SGHKS and CDR2 as YYEKEE (reference sequence). CDR3 nucleotides: TGTGCCAGCAGCTTGTTGGGGCTACGCATGAACACTGAAGCTTTCTTT. Translation: CASSLLGLRMNTEAFF.

V and J are TRBV4-1 and TRBJ1-2, with D possibly matching TRBD1 (5 bases). Germline V gene lookup returns CDR1 MGHRA and CDR2 YSYEKL. Trimming shortened V by 8 bases and J by 4 bases, and 11 bases separated the two germline ends. This CDR3 has 12 residues. The DNA of the CDR3 is TGCGCCAGCGAGGACATCGGCTATGGCTACACCTTC. It translates to CASEDIGYGYTF.

This chain connects TRBV10-3 to TRBJ1-4; TRBD1 matches at 8 bases. V lost 6 bases and J lost 8; bases outside the gene matches: 11. Germline V gives CDR1 ENHRY, CDR2 SYGVKD. CDR3 size: 15 residues. In nucleotides, the CDR3 is TGTGCCATCAGCGGGGACGGGACAGGCGAGGAAAAACTGTTTTTT. This codes for CAISGDGTGEEKLFF.

The DNA of the CDR3 is TGTGCCAGCAGCTTAGTGGGGGGCGCGGGGAACACTGAAGCTTTCTTT. Protein sequence: CASSLVGGAGNTEAFF. The chain has TRBV11-2 and TRBJ1-1, with D perhaps TRBD1 (6 bases). The CDR3 spans 16 residues. The V gene's germline CDR1 is SGHAT and CDR2 FQNNGV. The V end lost 1 base, the J end lost 1 base, and 13 bases lay between the germline ends.

The genes are TRBV30 and TRBJ1-4; maybe TRBD1 (5 bases). The germline V and J ends were trimmed by 2 bases and 10 bases, with 17 bases remaining between them. Per the germline V gene, CDR1 is GTSNPN and CDR2 is SVGIG (reference sequence). CDR3 length: 14 residues. The CDR3 reads CAWSRGLGEGKLFF. The DNA for the CDR3 is TGTGCCTGGAGTCGAGGACTGGGGGAGGGAAAACTGTTTTTT.

The chain recombines TRBV5-5 with TRBJ1-4; 7 positions match TRBD1. The trim removed 0 bases at V and 0 bases at J, leaving 8 bases unmatched. Germline V gene sequence: CDR1 SGHKS, CDR2 YYEKEE (reference sequence). The CDR3 contains 18 residues. The CDR3 loop reads CASSLGDRAFATNEKLFF. CDR3 bases: TGTGCCAGCAGCTTGGGTGACAGGGCCTTCGCAACTAATGAAAAACTGTTTTTT.

The J gene is TRBJ2-3, the V gene TRBV19; D is perhaps TRBD1 (6 bases). This CDR3 contains 13 residues. V was trimmed by 3 bases and J by 5 bases, leaving 9 bases between them. Germline V CDR1 and CDR2: LNHDA, SQIVND (reference sequence). The CDR3 loop is CASSITGRDTQYF. The CDR3 region has the DNA TGTGCCAGTAGTATTACAGGGAGAGATACGCAGTATTTT.

In its sample, this clone was seen a few times. V and J are TRBV29-1 and TRBJ2-3; no clear D. This CDR3 comprises 11 residues. Trimming removed 6 bases from V and 5 bases from J, with 9 bases in between. CDR1 is SQVTM and CDR2 is ANQGSEA in the germline V gene. The CDR3 loop reads CSVLLRDTQYF. CDR3 nucleotide sequence: TGCAGCGTGCTTCTACGAGATACGCAGTATTTT.

This clone has a single count. The chain's CDR3 is CASSRQGANEKLFF. The CDR3 coding sequence is TGCGCCAGCAGCCGACAGGGGGCTAATGAAAAACTGTTTTTT. The V call is TRBV4-1, the J call TRBJ1-4; 9 bases map to TRBD1. CDR3 size: 14 residues. CDR1 is MGHRA and CDR2 is YSYEKL in the germline V gene. Trimming at V came to 4 bases and at J to 3 bases, leaving 0 bases not matched to a gene.

Within the sample, this clone is medium-sized. This chain links TRBV6-5 with TRBJ1-1; unclear D gene. CDR1 MNHEY and CDR2 SVGAGI come from the germline V gene. The CDR3 length is 11 residues. The V end lost 6 bases, the J end lost 6 bases, and 8 bases lay between the germline ends. In DNA form, the CDR3 reads TGTGCCAGCAGGGGGAGCTCTGAAGCTTTCTTT. As protein: CASRGSSEAFF.

With respect to this clone: Other DNA sequences in this specimen translate into the identical CDR3. V gene TRBV7-9 combines with J gene TRBJ2-1, with D perhaps matching TRBD2 (6 bases). CDR1 SEHNR and CDR2 FQNEAQ come from the germline V gene (reference sequence). CDR3 size: 14 residues. The V gene lost 2 bases and the J gene lost 3 bases, with 8 bases spanning the gap. In DNA form, the CDR3 reads TGTGCCAGCAGCTTACTCGGGAGCTACAATGAGCAGTTCTTC. It encodes CASSLLGSYNEQFF.

The V gene is TRBV18, the J gene TRBJ1-4; D possibly corresponds to TRBD1 (6 bases). This CDR3 has 14 amino acids. Trimming stripped 3 bases from V and 7 bases from J, with 12 bases between. Germline-derived CDR1 and CDR2 are KGHSH and LQKENI. The CDR3 region has the DNA TGTGCCAGCTCACCGGGGGCTCGGGGTGAAAAACTGTTTTTT. It encodes CASSPGARGEKLFF.

V gene TRBV18 combines with J gene TRBJ1-1; TRBD1 might be the D (5 bases). Deletions cut 1 base from V and 8 bases from J, with 20 bases between. The CDR3 extends over 16 amino acids. The germline CDR1 and CDR2 sequences are KGHSH and LQKENI. The CDR3 DNA sequence: TGTGCCAGCTCACCACTACCTCACACCTGGGACGGCGAAGCTTTCTTT. Translated, it gives CASSPLPHTWDGEAFF.

The table lists this clone with a few counts. The chain couples TRBV10-1 to TRBJ2-2; no reliable D call. The CDR3 runs 15 residues. V was trimmed by 3 bases and J by 1 base, leaving 9 bases between them. Per germline, CDR1 WNHNN and CDR2 SYGVQD (reference sequence). The DNA of the CDR3 is TGCGCCAGCAGTGATGCCAGATTGAACACCGGGGAGCTGTTTTTT. It yields the protein CASSDARLNTGELFF.

This clone has a single count. The V and J genes are TRBV19 and TRBJ2-3; no clear D gene. Between the trimmed V and J ends, which lost 1 base and 0 bases, there was a span of 11 bases. The CDR3 extends over 16 amino acids. The germline gives CDR1 LNHDA, CDR2 SQIVND (reference sequence). The CDR3 sequence: CASSIGTSLSTDTQYF. The CDR3 bases are TGTGCCAGTAGTATAGGCACCTCCTTGAGCACAGATACGCAGTATTTT. Variable domain in full (rest from reference TRBV19 and TRBJ2-3): DGGITQSPKYLFRKEGQNVTLSCEQNLNHDAMYWYRQDPGQGLRLIYYSQIVNDFQKGDIAEGYSVSREKKESFPLTVTSAQKNPTAFYLCASSIGTSLSTDTQYFGPGTRLTVL.

The V gene is TRBV4-1, the J gene TRBJ2-2; D perhaps matches TRBD1 (5 bases). Germline CDR1 MGHRA, CDR2 YSYEKL. The CDR3 has 17 amino acids. The V end was cut by 1 base, the J end by 5 bases, with 17 bases between. The CDR3 DNA is TGCGCCAGCAGCCAAGCGTCTTCCAGGGTGGGAACCGGGGAGCTGTTTTTT. This codes for CASSQASSRVGTGELFF.

This chain connects TRBV11-3 to TRBJ2-1; 7 bases fit TRBD1. CDR1 is SGHNT, CDR2 YENEEA, per germline. This CDR3 contains 15 residues. J lost 0 bases, V lost 5 bases, and 4 bases had no gene match. For the CDR3, the DNA is TGTGCCAGCAGCCCACAGGGGTCCTCCTACAATGAGCAGTTCTTC. As protein: CASSPQGSSYNEQFF.

DNA of the CDR3: TGTGCCAGCAGTCGCCCGGGCCCGGCCGGTTACACCATATATTTT. The encoded protein is CASSRPGPAGYTIYF. The chain carries TRBV6-1 and TRBJ1-3; no clear D gene. The CDR3 consists of 15 residues. Trimming pared 5 bases from V and 8 bases from J, leaving 19 bases between. Looked up from germline, CDR1 is MNHNS and CDR2 is SASEGT.

This chain's CDR3 is CASSLAGTGYSNQPQHF. In DNA form, the CDR3 reads TGTGCCAGCAGCTTGGCCGGGACAGGCTATAGCAATCAGCCCCAGCATTTT. J is TRBJ1-5 and V is TRBV5-6, with 8 positions matching TRBD1. Trimming at V came to 0 bases and at J to 0 bases, leaving 5 bases not matched to a gene. The germline gives CDR1 SGHDT, CDR2 YYEEEE. The CDR3 length is 17 residues. Full variable domain (remainder filled in from reference TRBV5-6 and TRBJ1-5): DAGVTQSPTHLIKTRGQQVTLRCSPKSGHDTVSWYQQALGQGPQFIFQYYEEEERQRGNFPDRFSGHQFPNYSSELNVNALLLGDSALYLCASSLAGTGYSNQPQHFGDGTRLSIL.

This clone was found a few times. The chain has TRBV5-1 and TRBJ1-4, with D unresolved. Germline assignment: CDR1 SGHRS and CDR2 YFSETQ. The CDR3 loop spans 13 amino acids. The V gene lost 5 bases and the J gene lost 5 bases, with 10 bases spanning the gap. CDR3 in amino acids: CASRISFNEKLFF. The CDR3 bases are TGCGCCAGCAGAATCTCGTTCAATGAAAAACTGTTTTTT.

This rearrangement joins TRBV11-2 to TRBJ2-7; D unclear. In germline, CDR1 is SGHAT, CDR2 FQNNGV. The ends were cut back, 1 base at V and 2 bases at J, with 6 bases in the middle. This CDR3 comprises 13 residues. The CDR3 sequence is CASSLGQTYEQYF. CDR3 in DNA: TGTGCCAGCAGCTTAGGACAAACCTACGAGCAGTACTTC.

The chain carries TRBV15 and TRBJ2-6; D remains unclear. CDR1 and CDR2 from the germline V gene are LNHNV and YYDKDF (reference sequence). The CDR3 runs 15 residues. Trimming took off 1 base at V and 2 bases at J, with 6 bases between the two ends. The chain's CDR3 is CATSRGNTGANVLTF. The CDR3 DNA is TGTGCCACCAGCAGAGGTAATACTGGGGCCAACGTCCTGACTTTC.

This chain connects TRBV27 to TRBJ1-2; D remains ambiguous. CDR1 and CDR2 (germline): MNHEY, SMNVEV (reference sequence). This CDR3 spans 13 amino acids. V lost 2 bases and J 2 bases, leaving 6 bases between the germline ends. This CDR3 reads CASSLRINYGYTF. DNA of the CDR3: TGTGCCAGCAGTTTAAGGATAAACTATGGCTACACCTTC.

The rearrangement joins TRBV6-1 to TRBJ2-7; 8 positions match TRBD1. V trimming: 7 bases; J trimming: 4 bases; junction bases outside the gene matches: 3. Germline V gene lookup returns CDR1 MNHNS and CDR2 SASEGT. There are 12 residues in the CDR3. CDR3 region: CASTDRGYEQYF. The CDR3 DNA reads as TGTGCCAGCACCGACAGGGGATACGAGCAGTACTTC.

The chain joins TRBV10-2 to TRBJ2-7; 8 bases fit TRBD1. The V gene's germline CDR1 is WSHSY and CDR2 SAAADI. The CDR3 contains 14 residues. V gave up 8 bases and J gave up 2 bases; unmatched junction bases: 8. CDR3 loop: CASRPGTGPYEQYF. CDR3 nucleotides: TGCGCCAGCCGTCCCGGGACAGGACCCTACGAGCAGTACTTC.